Listed below are T cell receptor beta chains from one sample, sequenced in a study of OX40 agonist ivuxolimab in advanced cancers. TCRdb keeps only in-frame clones here, not all; method: immunoSEQ multiplex PCR. The sample contains tens of thousands of clones, 65% to 90% of which appear only once. This specimen was CD4+ or CD8+ T cells sorted from blood, taken in a trial of the OX40 agonist ivuxolimab. These receptors all come from an adult with an advanced solid tumor such as melanoma, head and neck, liver or kidney cancer. CDR3s include the opening cysteine and the closing phenylalanine or tryptophan.

TRBJ1-2 | TRBV5-5 | CASSLPGRDGYTF
TRBJ2-5 | TRBV11-2 | CASTLDNSGQETQYF
TRBJ2-1 | TRBV19 | CASSIGTGTWGADDNEQFF
TRBJ1-6 | TRBV29-1 | CSVVQGLLYGDSYNSPLHF
TRBJ2-7 | TRBV18 | CASSPLDGQVSPVYF
TRBJ2-3 | TRBV9 | CASSVASRTSTDTQYF
TRBJ1-5 | TRBV19 | CALGEGPNQPQHF
TRBJ1-6 | TRBV28 | CASSQGVEISPLHF
TRBJ2-5 | TRBV5-5 | CASSLGGTQETQYF
TRBJ1-3 | TRBV6-5 | CASSYRTTADTIYF
TRBJ1-2 | TRBV11-2 | CASSPEPTLGYTF
TRBJ2-6 | TRBV10-3 | CAISVEATNVLTF
TRBJ1-2 | TRBV6-5 | CASRSDRVYGYTF
TRBJ1-2 | TRBV5-6 | CASSLGDRGHGYTF
TRBJ1-1 | TRBV6-5 | CASSPQPGRETEAFF
TRBJ1-6 | TRBV27 | CASSFNRNSPLHF
TRBJ2-3 | TRBV27 | CASKVSMALRTDTQYF
TRBJ1-2 | TRBV19 | CASNVGKSYGYTF
TRBJ1-5 | TRBV23-1 | CASSQRPDSHSNQPQHF
TRBJ1-2 | TRBV19 | CASRGVNYGYTF
TRBJ2-1 | TRBV5-1 | CASSPLAAGSYNEQFF
TRBJ1-1 | TRBV11-2 | CASTLLRGNTEAFF
TRBJ2-7 | TRBV5-1 | CASSPDEGRPYEQYF
TRBJ1-1 | TRBV5-4 | CASSLDRGRTEAFF
TRBJ2-5 | TRBV4-2 | CASSQDPGSLGETQYF
TRBJ2-7 | TRBV10-3 | CAISRDRTYEQYF
TRBJ1-2 | TRBV7-8 | CASSLTGKVYGYTF
TRBJ2-3 | TRBV15 | CATRGGGTDTQYF
TRBJ1-1 | TRBV13 | CASSPYRGTEAFF
TRBJ1-5 | TRBV28 | CASRRQSNQPQHF
TRBJ2-1 | TRBV28 | CASSGSNEQFF
TRBJ2-7 | TRBV28 | CASSPPGTSAGEQYF
TRBJ2-7 | TRBV25-1 | CASSEQGIYEQYF
TRBJ1-1 | TRBV6-5 | CASRKDPSGTEAFF
TRBJ1-2 | TRBV6-4 | CASGTNRDRPGGYTF
TRBJ2-3 | TRBV18 | CASSPRDRGDTQYF
TRBJ1-1 | TRBV6-6 | CASSQTNTEAFF
TRBJ2-6 | TRBV28 | CASSVGNSFRGNVLTF
TRBJ1-6 | TRBV2 | CASTNRGVGGSPLHF
TRBJ1-1 | TRBV14 | CASSPEWGGAEAFF
TRBJ2-1 | TRBV30 | CAWSVTSDEQFF
TRBJ1-2 | TRBV2 | CASNADGPNYGYTF
TRBJ2-3 | TRBV19 | CASSIQFGGDTQYF
TRBJ2-7 | TRBV19 | CASSLRISYEQYF
TRBJ2-5 | TRBV30 | CAWSGGQGSETQYF
TRBJ2-5 | TRBV19 | CASNQGPLKTQYF
TRBJ2-7 | TRBV6-6 | CASSGTSGSYEQYF
TRBJ1-5 | TRBV19 | CASSIERASGQPQHF
TRBJ2-2 | TRBV5-1 | CASTQGSGIGELFF
TRBJ1-2 | TRBV7-9 | CASSLMETPGGYTF
TRBJ2-5 | TRBV4-1 | CASSATGQETQYF
TRBJ2-5 | TRBV5-3 | CARSLTGGLPWETQYF
TRBJ2-1 | TRBV5-1 | CASSVLAGGYNEQFF
TRBJ2-7 | TRBV7-6 | CASSPQASGNYEQYF
TRBJ1-6 | TRBV4-3 | CASSQEVSWGIGASPLHF
TRBJ2-3 | TRBV5-1 | CASSLGLVSTDTQYF